This entry lists 10 T cell receptor beta chains sequenced from one sample in a study of CD8 T cells in ankylosing spondylitis. One entry per CDR3 protein results from TCRdb running MiXCR on the 5' RACE reads. The sample lists under 300,000 distinct CDR3 sequences; approximately 11% were seen once. The sequencing input was blood, either unsorted or a sorted T cell fraction (not recorded which). These receptors were taken from a male donor with ankylosing spondylitis or in good health (not recorded which).

This clonotype was counted at least ten times. The genes are TRBV20-1 and TRBJ2-3; a possible D gene is TRBD2 (6 bases). CDR3 length equals 14 residues. Trimming removed 3 bases from V and 5 bases from J, with 15 bases in between. Germline CDR1 reads DFQATT; CDR2 reads SNEGSKA (reference sequence). The CDR3 loop is CSASPGVREDTQYF. The CDR3 DNA reads as TGCAGTGCTAGTCCGGGGGTTAGGGAAGATACGCAGTATTTT.

This clonotype came up many times. The chain combines TRBV5-1 with TRBJ1-2, with TRBD1 as a possible D gene (6 bases). Trimming left V 5 bases short and J 4 bases short, with 24 bases between. This CDR3 is 17 amino acids long. The germline V gene encodes CDR1 SGHRS and CDR2 YFSETQ. CDR3 residues: CASSGGMLGEKGYGYTF. The CDR3 nucleotides read TGCGCCAGCAGTGGGGGCATGTTAGGGGAGAAGGGCTATGGCTACACCTTC.

This clonotype was counted between two and nine times. The rearrangement joins TRBV12-3 or TRBV12-4 to TRBJ2-2, with D tentatively TRBD1 (6 bases). This CDR3 contains 16 residues. Between the trimmed V and J ends, which lost 5 bases and 7 bases, there was a span of 20 bases. The CDR3 region has the DNA TGTGCCAGCAGTCCCCGGCTTCTGGGGGCGGACGGGGAGCTGTTTTTT. This translates into CASSPRLLGADGELFF.

This rearrangement joins TRBV5-1 to TRBJ2-6; no definite D call. Germline CDR1 and CDR2: SGHRS and YFSETQ. This CDR3 has 14 residues. Trimming removed 0 bases from V and 4 bases from J, with 5 bases in between. The CDR3 sequence: CASSLESGANVLTF. As DNA, the CDR3 is TGCGCCAGCAGCTTGGAGTCCGGGGCCAACGTCCTGACTTTC.

This sequence joins TRBV4-1 and TRBJ1-4; D gene unclear. With 3 bases removed from V and 0 bases from J, the gap between germline ends came to 5 bases. Germline values: CDR1 MGHRA, CDR2 YSYEKL. The CDR3 is 14 amino acids. The CDR3 protein is CASSQRTTNEKLFF. CDR3 sequence (DNA): TGCGCCAGCAGCCAGAGGACAACTAATGAAAAACTGTTTTTT.

This clonotype was observed at least ten times. The chain has TRBV12-3 or TRBV12-4 and TRBJ2-2, with D tentatively TRBD1 or TRBD2 (5 bases each). Trimming removed 3 bases from V and 3 bases from J, with 5 bases in between. This CDR3 is 13 amino acids long. This CDR3 reads CASSLGDTGELFF. CDR3 nucleotide sequence: TGTGCCAGCAGTTTGGGGGACACCGGGGAGCTGTTTTTT.

This clonotype was counted at least ten times. The chain recombines TRBV6-6 with TRBJ1-3; D is unclear. The germline V gene encodes CDR1 MNHNY and CDR2 SVGAGI (reference sequence). CDR3 length: 13 amino acids. Between the trimmed V and J ends, which lost 4 bases and 2 bases, there was a span of 6 bases. The CDR3 nucleotides read TGTGCCAGCAGTTCAGGAGCTGGAAACACCATATATTTT. It encodes CASSSGAGNTIYF.

This clonotype occurred a few times. This chain joins TRBV12-3 or TRBV12-4 and TRBJ2-5; D not certain. V lost 4 bases and J lost 2, with 14 bases in between. There are 15 residues in the CDR3. This chain's CDR3 is CASSYSTGSQETQYF. In nucleotides, the CDR3 is TGTGCCAGCAGTTACTCGACGGGCTCTCAAGAGACCCAGTACTTC.

This clonotype was picked up a small number of times. The chain is built from TRBV5-1 and TRBJ1-2, with D hard to call. Trimming removed 4 bases from V and 8 bases from J, with 15 bases in between. This CDR3 has 13 residues. CDR1 is SGHRS and CDR2 is YFSETQ in the germline V gene. The CDR3 bases are TGCGCCAGCAGCGCGGGAGGGTCCTACGGCTACACCTTC. Encoded protein: CASSAGGSYGYTF. Supplemented by reference TRBV5-1 and TRBJ1-2, the full variable domain reads KAGVTQTPRYLIKTRGQQVTLSCSPISGHRSVSWYQQTPGQGLQFLFEYFSETQRNKGNFPGRFSGRQFSNSRSEMNVSTLELGDSALYLCASSAGGSYGYTFGSGTRLTVV.

This rearrangement joins TRBV12-3 or TRBV12-4 to TRBJ2-1, with D maybe TRBD2 (5 bases). V lost 6 bases and J lost 12, with 15 bases in between. The CDR3 sequence is 12 residues long. The CDR3 nucleotides are TGTGCCAGCAGCCCTCCCGGGGTGGGGCAGTTCTTC. Translating it yields CASSPPGVGQFF.